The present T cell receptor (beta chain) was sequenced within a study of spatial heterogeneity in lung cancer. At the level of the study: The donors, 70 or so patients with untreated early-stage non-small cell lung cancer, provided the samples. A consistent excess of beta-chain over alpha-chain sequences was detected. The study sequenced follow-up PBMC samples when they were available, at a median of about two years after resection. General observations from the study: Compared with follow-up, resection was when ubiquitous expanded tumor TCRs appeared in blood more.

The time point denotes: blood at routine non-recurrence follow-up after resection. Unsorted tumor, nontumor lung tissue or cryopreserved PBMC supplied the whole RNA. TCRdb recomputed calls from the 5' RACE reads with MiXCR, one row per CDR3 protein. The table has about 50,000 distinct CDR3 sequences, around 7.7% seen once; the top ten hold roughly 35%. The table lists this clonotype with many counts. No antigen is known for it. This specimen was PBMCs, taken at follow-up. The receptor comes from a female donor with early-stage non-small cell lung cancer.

The CDR3 is CASSPRQGKIETQYF. The DNA of the CDR3 is TGTGCCAGCAGCCCTAGACAGGGGAAGATAGAGACCCAGTACTTC. This chain joins TRBV7-3 and TRBJ2-5; TRBD1 matches 8 bases. Germline V gives CDR1 SGHTA, CDR2 FQGTGA. The CDR3 is 15 residues long. Losses at the gene ends were 5 bases for V and 4 bases for J; bases not matched to a gene: 9.